The rows below give T cell receptor beta chains drawn from one sample of a study of blood T cell repertoires in COVID-19. Measured with immunoSEQ multiplex PCR; TCRdb has only the in-frame clones, and not every one. Of approximately 89,000 clones in the sample, nearly 80% were seen once. The material sequenced was peripheral blood. Receptors originate from a man between 65 and 85 years old with COVID-19, enrolled during active disease. Each CDR3 is given with its conserved first and last residue. A D gene is named only where the DNA matches it firmly. Size is stated for part of the rows, as once, few or many counts, or as a class when the clone is expanded.

j_call: TRBJ1-6
v_call: TRBV18
clone_size: once
d_call: NA
cdr3_aa: CASSEIGFTYNSPLHF
cdr3_nt: TGTGCCAGCTCGGAGATTGGTTTCACCTATAATTCACCCCTCCACTTT

j_call: TRBJ2-2
v_call: TRBV5-1
clone_size: NA
d_call: NA
cdr3_aa: CASSLISINTGELFF
cdr3_nt: TGCGCCAGCAGCTTGATCAGTATTAACACCGGGGAGCTGTTTTTT

j_call: TRBJ2-7
v_call: TRBV5-5
clone_size: NA
d_call: NA
cdr3_aa: CASSLDSGRGEQYF
cdr3_nt: TGTGCCAGCAGCTTGGATTCCGGCAGGGGCGAGCAGTACTTC

j_call: TRBJ1-5
v_call: TRBV6-1
clone_size: few
d_call: NA
cdr3_aa: CASSELISNQPQHF
cdr3_nt: TGTGCCAGCAGTGAGTTAATTAGCAATCAGCCCCAGCATTTT

j_call: TRBJ1-5
v_call: TRBV6-5
clone_size: NA
d_call: TRBD1
cdr3_aa: CASGGTGGTGEPQHF
cdr3_nt: TGTGCCAGCGGGGGGACAGGGGGCACCGGGGAGCCCCAGCATTTT

j_call: TRBJ1-2
v_call: TRBV4-2
clone_size: NA
d_call: NA
cdr3_aa: CASSQERSGGYYGYTF
cdr3_nt: TGTGCCAGCAGCCAAGAACGGTCCGGGGGGTACTATGGCTACACCTTC

j_call: TRBJ2-2
v_call: TRBV7-6
clone_size: few
d_call: TRBD2
cdr3_aa: CASTSGANTGELFF
cdr3_nt: TGTGCCAGCACTAGCGGAGCGAACACCGGGGAGCTGTTTTTT

j_call: TRBJ2-1
v_call: TRBV2
clone_size: NA
d_call: TRBD1
cdr3_aa: CASSQQGARNEQFF
cdr3_nt: TGTGCCAGCAGCCAACAGGGGGCTAGGAATGAGCAGTTCTTC

j_call: TRBJ2-3
v_call: TRBV11-2
clone_size: NA
d_call: NA
cdr3_aa: CASSPRRGDTQYF
cdr3_nt: TGTGCCAGCAGCCCTAGACGGGGAGATACGCAGTATTTT

j_call: TRBJ2-1
v_call: TRBV27
clone_size: few
d_call: NA
cdr3_aa: CASTARGEQFF
cdr3_nt: TGTGCCAGCACCGCCCGCGGGGAGCAGTTCTTC

j_call: TRBJ1-2
v_call: TRBV30
clone_size: NA
d_call: NA
cdr3_aa: CASSVSGYGYTF
cdr3_nt: TGTGCCTCCTCGGTCTCCGGCTATGGCTACACCTTC

j_call: TRBJ2-5
v_call: TRBV2
clone_size: NA
d_call: NA
cdr3_aa: CASRWGLVETQYF
cdr3_nt: TGTGCCAGCAGATGGGGCCTGGTAGAGACCCAGTACTTC

j_call: TRBJ1-4
v_call: TRBV7-2
clone_size: NA
d_call: NA
cdr3_aa: CASSLERPELSEKLFF
cdr3_nt: TGTGCCAGCAGCCTCGAGCGCCCCGAGCTTAGTGAAAAACTGTTTTTT

j_call: TRBJ2-1
v_call: TRBV6-5
clone_size: NA
d_call: TRBD2
cdr3_aa: CASRMGGGPYNEQFF
cdr3_nt: TGTGCCAGCAGGATGGGCGGGGGGCCCTACAATGAGCAGTTCTTC

j_call: TRBJ1-3
v_call: TRBV7-9
clone_size: once
d_call: TRBD1
cdr3_aa: CASSSQGFVGNTIYF
cdr3_nt: TGTGCCAGCAGCTCACAGGGGTTTGTCGGAAACACCATATATTTT

j_call: TRBJ2-1
v_call: TRBV3-1/TRBV3-2
clone_size: NA
d_call: TRBD2
cdr3_aa: CASSIEAGVTREQFF
cdr3_nt: TGTGCCAGCAGTATCGAAGCGGGAGTTACGCGAGAGCAGTTCTTC

j_call: TRBJ2-5
v_call: TRBV7-9
clone_size: few
d_call: TRBD1
cdr3_aa: CASSLALGQGETQYF
cdr3_nt: TGTGCCAGCAGCTTAGCGCTGGGACAGGGAGAGACCCAGTACTTC

j_call: TRBJ2-1
v_call: TRBV24-1
clone_size: NA
d_call: TRBD2
cdr3_aa: CATSDSGTSGRISYNEQFF
cdr3_nt: TGTGCCACCAGTGACTCCGGGACTAGCGGGAGAATCTCCTACAATGAGCAGTTCTTC

j_call: TRBJ1-5
v_call: TRBV12-5
clone_size: NA
d_call: TRBD1
cdr3_aa: CASGTGVYQPQHF
cdr3_nt: TGTGCTAGTGGGACAGGGGTTTATCAGCCCCAGCATTTT

j_call: TRBJ2-3
v_call: TRBV5-4
clone_size: NA
d_call: TRBD2
cdr3_aa: CASSSQRGSTDTQYF
cdr3_nt: TGTGCCAGCAGTAGCCAGCGGGGATCCACAGATACGCAGTATTTT

j_call: TRBJ1-1
v_call: TRBV19
clone_size: NA
d_call: NA
cdr3_aa: CASSILTEAFF
cdr3_nt: TGTGCCAGTAGTATTCTCACTGAAGCTTTCTTT

j_call: TRBJ2-1
v_call: TRBV6-2/TRBV6-3
clone_size: NA
d_call: TRBD2
cdr3_aa: CASSRTSGRANEQFF
cdr3_nt: TGTGCCAGCAGCCGTACTAGCGGGAGGGCCAATGAGCAGTTCTTC

j_call: TRBJ2-2
v_call: TRBV5-4
clone_size: NA
d_call: TRBD1
cdr3_aa: CASSSAGQGATGELFF
cdr3_nt: TGTGCCAGCAGTTCTGCGGGACAGGGGGCCACCGGGGAGCTGTTTTTT

j_call: TRBJ1-6
v_call: TRBV30
clone_size: many
d_call: NA
cdr3_aa: CAWSNNSPLHF
cdr3_nt: TGTGCCTGGAGCAATAATTCACCCCTCCACTTT

j_call: TRBJ2-5
v_call: TRBV5-1
clone_size: NA
d_call: NA
cdr3_aa: CASSTQGAEETQYF
cdr3_nt: TGCGCCAGCAGTACACAGGGAGCTGAAGAGACCCAGTACTTC

j_call: TRBJ2-7
v_call: TRBV28
clone_size: NA
d_call: TRBD1
cdr3_aa: CASRRTGGLSYEQYF
cdr3_nt: TGTGCCAGCAGACGGACAGGGGGACTCTCCTACGAGCAGTACTTC

j_call: TRBJ2-2
v_call: TRBV3-1/TRBV3-2
clone_size: medium-sized
d_call: NA
cdr3_aa: CASSQTSTGELFF
cdr3_nt: TGTGCCAGCAGCCAGACTAGCACCGGGGAGCTGTTTTTT

j_call: TRBJ1-2
v_call: TRBV7-3
clone_size: NA
d_call: TRBD1
cdr3_aa: CASSSTGDDGYTF
cdr3_nt: TGTGCCAGCAGCTCCACAGGGGATGATGGCTACACCTTC

j_call: TRBJ2-7
v_call: TRBV6-2/TRBV6-3
clone_size: NA
d_call: NA
cdr3_aa: CASSYRLGYEQYF
cdr3_nt: TGTGCCAGCAGTTATCGGCTAGGATACGAGCAGTACTTC

j_call: TRBJ1-6
v_call: TRBV30
clone_size: NA
d_call: NA
cdr3_aa: CAWNRQENSPLHF
cdr3_nt: TGTGCCTGGAATCGACAGGAGAATTCACCCCTCCACTTT

j_call: TRBJ2-4
v_call: TRBV19
clone_size: NA
d_call: NA
cdr3_aa: CASTPAGAKNIQYF
cdr3_nt: TGTGCCAGTACTCCTGCCGGAGCCAAAAACATTCAGTACTTC

j_call: TRBJ2-2
v_call: TRBV7-7
clone_size: NA
d_call: NA
cdr3_aa: CASSPGRTNTGELFF
cdr3_nt: TGTGCCAGCAGCCCAGGACGGACAAACACCGGGGAGCTGTTTTTT

j_call: TRBJ1-2
v_call: TRBV3-1/TRBV3-2
clone_size: NA
d_call: TRBD1
cdr3_aa: CASSQGPTGLLYGYTF
cdr3_nt: TGTGCCAGCAGCCAGGGACCGACAGGGCTCCTCTATGGCTACACCTTC

j_call: TRBJ2-1
v_call: TRBV11-2
clone_size: NA
d_call: NA
cdr3_aa: CASSLGSAGINEQFF
cdr3_nt: TGTGCCAGCAGCTTAGGATCGGCGGGGATCAATGAGCAGTTCTTC

j_call: TRBJ1-6
v_call: TRBV11-3
clone_size: NA
d_call: NA
cdr3_aa: CASSLDMSGSSYNSPLHF
cdr3_nt: TGTGCCAGCAGCTTAGATATGTCGGGGAGCTCCTATAATTCACCCCTCCACTTT

j_call: TRBJ1-2
v_call: TRBV9
clone_size: NA
d_call: NA
cdr3_aa: CASSVLGALNYGYTF
cdr3_nt: TGTGCCAGCAGCGTTCTGGGGGCCTTGAACTATGGCTACACCTTC